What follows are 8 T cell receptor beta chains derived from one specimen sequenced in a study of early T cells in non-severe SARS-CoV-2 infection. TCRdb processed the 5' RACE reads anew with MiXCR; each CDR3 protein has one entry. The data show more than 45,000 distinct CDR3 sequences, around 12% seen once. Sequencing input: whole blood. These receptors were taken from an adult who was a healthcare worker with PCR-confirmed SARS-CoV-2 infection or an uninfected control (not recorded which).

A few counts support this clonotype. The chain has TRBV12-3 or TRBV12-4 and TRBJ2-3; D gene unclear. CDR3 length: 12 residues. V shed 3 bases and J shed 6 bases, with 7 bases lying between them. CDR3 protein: CASSFQGDTQYF. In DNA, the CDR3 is TGTGCCAGCAGTTTTCAAGGCGATACGCAGTATTTT.

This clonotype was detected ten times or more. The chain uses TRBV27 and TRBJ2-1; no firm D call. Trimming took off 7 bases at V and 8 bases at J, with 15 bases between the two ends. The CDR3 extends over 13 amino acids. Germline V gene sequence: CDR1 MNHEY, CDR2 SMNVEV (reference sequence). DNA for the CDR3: TGTGCCAGCACCTTGTCCTCCGCGGATGAGCAGTTCTTC. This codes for CASTLSSADEQFF.

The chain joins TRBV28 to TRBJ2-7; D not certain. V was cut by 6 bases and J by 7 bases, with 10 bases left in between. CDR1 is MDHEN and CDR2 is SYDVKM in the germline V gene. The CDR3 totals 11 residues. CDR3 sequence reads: CASSLIGEQYF. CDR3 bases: TGTGCCAGCAGCCTCATAGGGGAGCAGTACTTC. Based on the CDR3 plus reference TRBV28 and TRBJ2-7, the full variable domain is DVKVTQSSRYLVKRTGEKVFLECVQDMDHENMFWYRQDPGLGLRLIYFSYDVKMKEKGDIPEGYSVSREKKERFSLILESASTNQTSMYLCASSLIGEQYFGPGTRLTVT.

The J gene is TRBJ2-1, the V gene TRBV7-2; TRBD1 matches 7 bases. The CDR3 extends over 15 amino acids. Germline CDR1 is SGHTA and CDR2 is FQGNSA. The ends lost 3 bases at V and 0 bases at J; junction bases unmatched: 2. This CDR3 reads CASSLDRSSYNEQFF. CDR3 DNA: TGTGCCAGCAGCTTGGACAGGAGCTCCTACAATGAGCAGTTCTTC.

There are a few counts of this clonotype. CDR3 protein: CASSQSGTSGGDNEQFF. Written as DNA, the CDR3 is TGCGCCAGCAGTCAATCGGGGACTAGCGGAGGGGACAATGAGCAGTTCTTC. V gene TRBV23-1 combines with J gene TRBJ2-1; 11 bases align to TRBD2. TRBV23-1 is an ORF, and what it does is uncertain. With 0 bases clipped from V and 5 bases from J, the junction kept 6 bases outside the gene matches. This CDR3 has 17 amino acids.

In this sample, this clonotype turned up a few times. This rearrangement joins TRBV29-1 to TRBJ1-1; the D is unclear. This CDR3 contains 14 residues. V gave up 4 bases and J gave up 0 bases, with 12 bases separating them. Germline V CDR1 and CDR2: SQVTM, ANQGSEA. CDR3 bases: TGCAGCGTTGGTAAAAGCCAGTTGAACACTGAAGCTTTCTTT. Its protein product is CSVGKSQLNTEAFF.

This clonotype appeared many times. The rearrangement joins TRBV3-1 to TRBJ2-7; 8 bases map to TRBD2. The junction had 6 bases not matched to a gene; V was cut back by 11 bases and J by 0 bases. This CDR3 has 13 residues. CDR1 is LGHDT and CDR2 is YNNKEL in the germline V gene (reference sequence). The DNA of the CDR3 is TGTGCCGCGGGGGGACTTAGCTCCTACGAGCAGTACTTC. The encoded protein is CAAGGLSSYEQYF.

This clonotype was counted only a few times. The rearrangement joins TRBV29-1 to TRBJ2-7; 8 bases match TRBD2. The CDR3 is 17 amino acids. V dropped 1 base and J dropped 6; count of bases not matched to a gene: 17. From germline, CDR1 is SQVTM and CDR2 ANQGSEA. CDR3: CSVEGVAGGVSEGEQYF. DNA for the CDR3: TGCAGCGTTGAAGGGGTTGCGGGAGGCGTCTCTGAGGGCGAGCAGTACTTC.